This record concerns one T cell receptor beta chain sequence. V lost 5 bases, J lost 4 bases, and 11 bases stayed unmatched. The CDR3 has 15 amino acids. Germline values: CDR1 MNHEY, CDR2 SMNVEV (reference sequence). The data derive from a study of cytomegalovirus exposure and HLA in healthy donors. Sequencing used immunoSEQ multiplex PCR; TCRdb keeps in-frame clones, though not all of them. The sample shows 130,000 or so clones, around 92% of them seen only once. The sequence came from a man younger than 40 in good health and CMV-seronegative. Sequenced input: PBMCs. This chain connects TRBV27 to TRBJ2-7; 7 bases are shared with TRBD1. CDR3 amino acids: CASSPLGQILYEQYF. The CDR3 DNA follows: TGTGCCAGCAGTCCCCTGGGACAGATACTATACGAGCAGTACTTC.